The present T cell receptor beta chain was sequenced within a study of blood T cell repertoires in COVID-19. The overall study: Samples of COVID-19 (acute and convalescent) were obtained from the United States, Italy and Spain.

Per the study methods: Using reference gene primer amplification, nucleated cell counts were estimated. Assay: immunoSEQ multiplex PCR; the TCRdb copy retains only in-frame clones and omits some. From that table come the V and J calls and clone size; the DNA was used to work out D and trimming. The table includes about 140,000 clones, 84% detected once. CDR3 size: 15 residues. CDR1 and CDR2 (germline): SGHAT, FQNNGV. Trimming took off 5 bases at V and 2 bases at J, with 13 bases between the two ends. Sequencing used peripheral blood. The genes are TRBV11-2 and TRBJ2-1; D ambiguous. The sequence was collected from a man aged 25-45 years with COVID-19, enrolled during active disease. In nucleotides, the CDR3 is TGTGCCAGCAGCCCCGTAGGCGGCACCTACAATGAGCAGTTCTTC. It encodes CASSPVGGTYNEQFF. Supplemented by reference TRBV11-2 and TRBJ2-1, the full variable domain reads EAGVAQSPRYKIIEKRQSVAFWCNPISGHATLYWYQQILGQGPKLLIQFQNNGVVDDSQLPKDRFSAERLKGVDSTLKIQPAKLEDSAVYLCASSPVGGTYNEQFFGPGTRLTVL.